Each of the 23 T cell receptor beta chains below was sequenced from the same sample in a study of blood T cell repertoires in COVID-19 (dated by TCRdb to about 2020). Receptor libraries were prepared by the immunoSEQ multiplex PCR assay. Sourced from immuneACCESS, this table was stored by TCRdb with only in-frame sequences that have V and J called. A share of the clones is absent; for the studies checked, an unresolved V gene accounts for under half, and the remainder has no known explanation. For this sample there are some 500,000 clones; roughly 90% appear just once. The top ten clonotypes cover 1.5% to 2% of the sample. The sample comprised PBMCs or T cells enriched from blood (not recorded which). Every receptor here comes from a woman between 35 and 50 years old who had recovered from COVID-19.

This clone showed up just once. The V call is TRBV7-2, the J call TRBJ1-5; no clear D. The CDR3 spans 13 residues. The germline V and J ends were trimmed by 1 base and 7 bases, with 8 bases remaining between them. Germline V gives CDR1 SGHTA, CDR2 FQGNSA. This CDR3 reads CASSLELLQPQHF. The CDR3 bases are TGTGCCAGCAGCTTAGAGCTCCTACAGCCCCAGCATTTT.

Worth noting for this clone: The same CDR3 arises from other DNA sequences in this sample as well. This rearrangement joins TRBV5-4 to TRBJ1-1, with 7 bases identical to TRBD1. V trimming: 3 bases; J trimming: 0 bases; junction bases outside the gene matches: 5. Germline V gives CDR1 SGHNT, CDR2 YYREEE (reference sequence). There are 15 residues in the CDR3. CDR3 in amino acids: CASSSGTVMNTEAFF. The CDR3 nucleotides read TGTGCCAGCAGCTCCGGGACAGTTATGAACACTGAAGCTTTCTTT. Filled out from reference TRBV5-4 and TRBJ1-1, the complete variable domain reads ETGVTQSPTHLIKTRGQQVTLRCSSQSGHNTVSWYQQALGQGPQFIFQYYREEENGRGNFPPRFSGLQFPNYSSELNVNALELDDSALYLCASSSGTVMNTEAFFGQGTRLTVV.

The gene calls are TRBV7-2 and TRBJ2-5; 10 bases fit TRBD1. The germline gives CDR1 SGHTA, CDR2 FQGNSA. The CDR3 has 16 residues. V lost 3 bases, J lost 5 bases, and 9 bases stayed unmatched. The CDR3 DNA reads as TGTGCCAGCAGCTTTATACCGGGACAGGGGATGGAGACCCAGTACTTC. Translated: CASSFIPGQGMETQYF.

The chain carries TRBV10-3 and TRBJ2-5; D might be TRBD2 (5 bases). The V end was cut by 5 bases, the J end by 3 bases, with 10 bases between. This CDR3 comprises 13 residues. From germline, CDR1 is ENHRY and CDR2 SYGVKD. The CDR3 DNA sequence: TGTGCCATCAGTCTAGACGGGAAAGAGACCCAGTACTTC. This encodes CAISLDGKETQYF.

The chain uses TRBV7-6 and TRBJ2-3, with D maybe TRBD2 (6 bases). The V gene lost 5 bases and the J gene lost 6 bases, with 18 bases spanning the gap. The CDR3 has 15 amino acids. Germline V lookup: CDR1 SGHVS, CDR2 FNYEAQ. CDR3 sequence (DNA): TGTGCCAGCAGCCAACCCCAAGGAGGGATTGATACGCAGTATTTT. Its translation is CASSQPQGGIDTQYF.

V is TRBV13 and J is TRBJ2-3, with 7 bases that match TRBD2. V lost 2 bases to trimming and J lost 1 base; unmatched junction nucleotides: 12. The germline gives CDR1 PRHDT, CDR2 FYEKMQ (reference sequence). CDR3 length equals 18 residues. CDR3 loop: CASSLHAGASLGTDTQYF. DNA for the CDR3: TGTGCCAGCAGCTTACATGCGGGAGCCTCGTTGGGCACAGATACGCAGTATTTT.

This chain joins TRBV6-2 or TRBV6-3 and TRBJ1-2; no firm D call. The CDR3 length is 13 residues. The ends were cut back, 2 bases at V and 8 bases at J, with 12 bases in the middle. The germline gives CDR1 MNHEY, CDR2 SVGEGT. CDR3 sequence reads: CASSYGQEQGYTF. The CDR3 bases are TGTGCCAGCAGTTACGGGCAGGAACAAGGCTACACCTTC.

The chain links TRBV6-5 to TRBJ1-2; D is undetermined. Trimming left V 2 bases short and J 0 bases short, with 10 bases between. The CDR3 is 15 amino acids. The germline V gene encodes CDR1 MNHEY and CDR2 SVGAGI. The CDR3 region is CASSYVERPNYGYTF. The DNA for the CDR3 is TGTGCCAGCAGTTACGTGGAGAGACCTAACTATGGCTACACCTTC.

The rearrangement links TRBV11-3 to TRBJ2-7; tentative D call: TRBD2 (5 bases). This CDR3 region has 15 residues. V lost 1 base to trimming and J lost 0 bases, with 10 bases between them. The germline V gene has CDR1 SGHNT and CDR2 YENEEA. CDR3 bases: TGTGCCAGCAGCTTAGCTGGCGGGCCCTCCTACGAGCAGTACTTC. Protein product: CASSLAGGPSYEQYF.

The rearrangement links TRBV5-1 to TRBJ2-5; D is undetermined. Germline V lookup: CDR1 SGHRS, CDR2 YFSETQ. Trimming shortened V by 2 bases and J by 4 bases, and 15 bases separated the two germline ends. CDR3 size: 15 residues. In DNA form, the CDR3 reads TGCGCCAGCAGCTTTGTGTACTCCCCACGAGAGACCCAGTACTTC. It codes for CASSFVYSPRETQYF.

The chain uses TRBV7-2 and TRBJ2-7; D is possibly TRBD1 (6 bases). This CDR3 has 14 residues. Trimming took off 3 bases at V and 4 bases at J, with 13 bases between the two ends. Germline V gene lookup returns CDR1 SGHTA and CDR2 FQGNSA. The CDR3 bases are TGTGCCAGCAGCTTTATTTCAGGGGAGTACGAGCAGTACTTC. The encoded protein is CASSFISGEYEQYF.

The chain joins TRBV27 to TRBJ1-2, with TRBD1 matching over 8 bases. From germline, CDR1 is MNHEY and CDR2 SMNVEV (reference sequence). V lost 5 bases, J lost 5 bases, and 16 bases stayed unmatched. CDR3 length equals 17 residues. CDR3 loop: CASSLRGTGQFIYGYTF. The CDR3 region has the DNA TGTGCCAGCAGTCTCCGGGGGACAGGTCAATTCATTTATGGCTACACCTTC.

V usage is TRBV7-2 and J usage is TRBJ2-5, with a possible D match to TRBD2 (6 bases). The germline V and J ends were trimmed by 5 bases and 1 base, with 11 bases remaining between them. CDR3 size: 14 residues. Germline V gives CDR1 SGHTA, CDR2 FQGNSA. Here the CDR3 DNA reads TGTGCCAGCAGCCTCCAGACTAGCCAAGAGACCCAGTACTTC. This sequence encodes CASSLQTSQETQYF.

The chain couples TRBV5-6 to TRBJ1-2, with no clear D. The V end was cut by 4 bases, the J end by 8 bases, with 12 bases between. CDR3 length: 12 amino acids. Germline V gene data show CDR1 as SGHDT and CDR2 as YYEEEE. The DNA of the CDR3 is TGTGCCAGCAGCCCCTCCGGGATAGGCTACACCTTC. This encodes CASSPSGIGYTF.

V usage is TRBV5-1 and J usage is TRBJ1-1; 8 bases are shared with TRBD1. The CDR3 runs 13 residues. In germline, CDR1 is SGHRS, CDR2 YFSETQ. V lost 7 bases, J lost 4 bases, and 6 bases stayed unmatched. The CDR3 region has the DNA TGCGCCAGCCGGACAGGGTTGGGCACTGAAGCTTTCTTT. It encodes CASRTGLGTEAFF.

V is TRBV28 and J is TRBJ2-3; D gene ambiguous. Germline V CDR1 and CDR2: MDHEN, SYDVKM. The CDR3 spans 13 residues. Trimming shortened V by 8 bases and J by 1 base, and 10 bases separated the two germline ends. CDR3 loop: CASEFQGTDTQYF. CDR3 in DNA: TGTGCCAGCGAGTTTCAAGGCACAGATACGCAGTATTTT.

V is TRBV10-3 and J is TRBJ1-1, with TRBD1 matching 10 bases. V was pared by 7 bases and J by 8 bases, with 16 bases of the junction left unmatched. Looked up from germline, CDR1 is ENHRY and CDR2 is SYGVKD. The CDR3 is 16 amino acids. The CDR3 DNA follows: TGTGCCATCACCTGGGACAGGGGCATCAGTCCTCCAGAAGCTTTCTTT. This encodes CAITWDRGISPPEAFF.

V and J are TRBV15 and TRBJ2-7, with TRBD1 identical over 8 bases. This CDR3 comprises 14 residues. Germline CDR1 reads LNHNV; CDR2 reads YYDKDF (reference sequence). The V and J ends lost 1 base and 3 bases, in that order; junction bases with no gene match: 2. The CDR3 nucleotides are TGTGCCACCAGCAGAGGTGGGACAGGCTACGAGCAGTACTTC. Encoded protein: CATSRGGTGYEQYF.

The chain recombines TRBV5-5 with TRBJ1-1; 9 nucleotides agree with TRBD1. Germline trimming cut 4 bases from V and 3 bases from J; bases unmatched to any gene: 10. The length of the CDR3 is 16 residues. Germline CDR1 is SGHKS and CDR2 is YYEKEE (reference sequence). The CDR3 region has the DNA TGTGCCAGCAGCCCAAGAGTAACAGGGGGCTACACTGAAGCTTTCTTT. It yields the protein CASSPRVTGGYTEAFF.

J is TRBJ2-1 and V is TRBV19; D is unclear. CDR3 length: 15 residues. V lost 1 base to trimming and J lost 0 bases, with 7 bases between them. The germline CDR1 and CDR2 sequences are LNHDA and SQIVND (reference sequence). In DNA, the CDR3 is TGTGCCAGTAGTATAGCAAGGAGCTCCTACAATGAGCAGTTCTTC. It translates to CASSIARSSYNEQFF.

This chain uses TRBV7-9 with TRBJ2-7; D is possibly TRBD2 (7 bases). The V end lost 4 bases, the J end lost 1 base, and 11 bases lay between the germline ends. CDR1 is SEHNR, CDR2 FQNEAQ, per germline (reference sequence). This CDR3 is 14 amino acids long. CDR3 sequence (DNA): TGTGCCAGCAGCTGGAAGGGGGGGTCCTACGAGCAGTACTTC. This gives the protein CASSWKGGSYEQYF. The full variable domain, with the rest looked up from reference TRBV7-9 and TRBJ2-7, is DTGVSQNPRHKITKRGQNVTFRCDPISEHNRLYWYRQTLGQGPEFLTYFQNEAQLEKSRLLSDRFSAERPKGSFSTLEIQRTEQGDSAMYLCASSWKGGSYEQYFGPGTRLTVT.

The DNA of the CDR3 is TGCGCCAGCAGTGACGGGGGGTTCTTCCCCAATGAGCAGTTCTTC. Translated, it gives CASSDGGFFPNEQFF. V gene TRBV10-1 combines with J gene TRBJ2-1, with 7 bases fitting TRBD2. From germline, CDR1 is WNHNN and CDR2 SYGVQD (reference sequence). This CDR3 comprises 15 residues. Trimming removed 3 bases from V and 6 bases from J; junction bases left unmatched: 8.

V is TRBV5-1 and J is TRBJ2-1, with D perhaps TRBD1 (5 bases). Germline V gene sequence: CDR1 SGHRS, CDR2 YFSETQ. This CDR3 has 15 residues. Trimming stripped 4 bases from V and 5 bases from J, with 16 bases between. CDR3 protein: CASSPKIAQDNEQFF. In DNA form, the CDR3 reads TGCGCCAGCAGCCCAAAAATAGCACAGGACAATGAGCAGTTCTTC.